This T cell receptor (beta chain) came from a study of vaccination and CD4 T cells after COVID-19. Noted treatment: 10-day PBMC culture with coronavirus spike peptide pools or control peptides (ViraFEST assay). IL-2 at around 9.4 IU/ml and peptide pools at roughly 9.1 ug/ml were added to PBMCs cultured at over 1.5 million per well. The V gene lost 1 base and the J gene lost 1 base, with 8 bases spanning the gap. The CDR3 length is 14 residues. Germline V gives CDR1 SEHNR, CDR2 FQNEAQ (reference sequence). CD4+ T cells that had been cultured provided DNA sequenced with the Oncomine TCR Beta short-read assay. TCRdb re-called the PCR reads with MiXCR, one entry per CDR3 protein. The sample shows just over 15,000 distinct CDR3 sequences, about two fifths of them seen only once. As to this clonotype: Its antigen is still unknown.

This chain uses TRBV7-9 with TRBJ2-7; no clear D gene. This receptor was taken from a human donor who had recovered from COVID-19. The sequencing here drew on CD4+ T cells from blood, cultured in vitro, taken before SARS-CoV-2 vaccination. The CDR3 loop is CASSLDLGSYEQYF. The CDR3 nucleotides read TGTGCCAGCAGCTTAGACCTGGGATCCTACGAGCAGTACTTC.